This TCR beta chain was sequenced in a study of T-cell reconstitution after alpha-beta-depleted transplantation in children. Points from the study as a whole: Surviving thymic progenitors and recipient T cells were the source of high TCRbeta diversity at day 60 in some patients. Several hundred rapidly expanded clones from non-depleted graft cells reportedly supplied alpha-beta T cells about two months post-transplant.

Unique molecular identifiers tagged the TCRbeta library. TCRdb reanalysed the PCR reads using MiXCR and keeps one entry per CDR3 protein. The sample records about 580,000 distinct CDR3 sequences, over 20% being singletons. The V gene lost 4 bases and the J gene lost 0 bases, with 7 bases spanning the gap. Germline loops: CDR1 SNHLY, CDR2 FYNNEI. The CDR3 is made up of 15 amino acids. In the case of this clonotype: Its antigen is still unknown.

The sequencing here drew on PBMCs, taken before TCRalphabeta/CD19-depleted stem cell transplant. The origin of this receptor is a boy under two years old with Wiskott-Aldrich syndrome, due to receive a stem cell transplant. J is TRBJ1-6 and V is TRBV2; no definite D call. CDR3 loop: CASSVGLSYNSPLHF. In DNA, the CDR3 is TGTGCCAGCAGTGTCGGTCTCTCCTATAATTCACCCCTCCACTTT.